This T cell receptor (beta chain) was identified during a study of identical twins (dated by TCRdb to the mid-2010s). Regarding the complete study: TCR alpha and beta repertoires from monozygotic twins, unrelated adults of various ages and cord blood were deep-sequenced to test whether fetal clonotypes persist. Replicate twin experiments were performed at different times using different library preparation protocols to rule out contamination. General conclusions and limits of the study: Compared with coincidental sharing between unrelated individuals, out-of-frame TCR alpha sequences shared between twins had an excess of sequences with low generation probability. Fewer insertions were carried by abundant cord blood beta clonotypes, a similar but weaker trend appeared in young adult naive repertoires, and no such trend appeared in memory repertoires. Conclusions relied on cross-sectional statistical analysis, since the same donors could not be followed over many years. In monozygotic twins, out-of-frame TCR alpha sharing was systematically underestimated by recombination models, although the models agreed with sharing between unrelated individuals. In beta out-of-frame sequences, excess twin sharing was weaker, because having fewer shared sequences lowered the signal-to-noise ratio. Zero-insertion analyses could be partly confounded by invariant T cells such as MAIT and iNKT, although diverse VJ usage argued against such confounding for most clonotypes.

Every donor in the study was a healthy Caucasian. Three unrelated non-twin adults were also sequenced: a male aged 18 to 30, a male aged 50 to 60 and a female aged 50 to 60. Miltenyi CD45RO+ enrichment and human naive T-cell isolation kits were used to isolate memory (CD45RO+) and naive T cells from PBMC. The CDR3 holds 17 amino acids from the cysteine to the phenylalanine. Here the CDR3 DNA is all that survives: 51 bases in frame from base 1. The germline V gene provides CDR1 MDHEN and CDR2 SYDVKM. V is reduced by 1 base and J by 4 bases, leaving a spacing of 14 bases between them. Library preparation employed 5' RACE. Instrument used: Illumina HiSeq 2000. Template switching added a universal primer binding site, and the final cDNA carried a unique molecular identifier that allowed TCR cDNA molecules to be counted accurately. Specific primers in the conserved constant-segment region were used to synthesize first-strand cDNA for TCR alpha and beta chains. To control for contamination, every cDNA library carried two barcodes: a SMART-Mk sample barcode plus Illumina barcodes. TruSeq adapter sequences, together with Illumina sample barcodes, were added in two successive PCR steps. The TCR alpha and beta cDNA libraries were sequenced on the Illumina HiSeq platform using custom primers. Turning to the authors' computational methods: Unique molecular identifiers were extracted from raw reads with MiGEC, and CDR3 positions were determined with MiXCR. For each individual, recombination models were inferred using an EM algorithm with the repgenHMM and IGoR tools. Shared clonotypes were analyzed with the tcR package in R, and sharing was normalized by the product of cloneset sizes. Out-of-frame nonproductive sequences were analyzed to study raw recombination free of thymic and clonal selection effects. TCRdb reanalyzed the raw reads on its own, using fastp at Q25 for trimming and MiXCR for clone calling, and kept in-frame beta chains. Merged by CDR3 protein, the rows form single entries marked with the most common genes and DNA. The V and J calls follow TCRdb's processing rather than the paper's. The sample profile shows about 690,000 distinct CDR3 sequences; roughly 6% of them were found once. 1.5% to 2% of the sample goes to the ten largest clones.

This clonotype has a handful of counts. Its cognate antigen has yet to be identified. Nothing much larger sits one base from this clone, and base qualities are not available. The V gene is TRBV28 and the J gene is TRBJ2-6, with the D gene possibly TRBD1 or TRBD2, each one fitting 5 bases. The source is a man between 18 and 35 years old in good health. Source material: naive T cells sorted from blood. The cell subset or site label here, explained by the study, means: cells isolated with a human naive T-cell isolation kit. Here is the DNA: TGTGCCAGCAGTTTATTGGTTTGGGGGACCGGGGCCAACGTCCTGACTTTC. This is translated as CASSLLVWGTGANVLTF.